A selection of T cell receptor beta chains follows, all from one sample in a study of cytomegalovirus exposure and HLA in healthy donors. Data came from immunoSEQ multiplex PCR; TCRdb stores just in-frame clones and leaves some out. The table includes fewer than 400,000 clones, nearly 90% detected once. Sequenced: PBMCs. These receptors were taken from a man in his thirties or forties in good health and CMV-seronegative. The CDR3 runs from the conserved cysteine through the conserved F or W. D genes are given only for firm matches. Only part of the rows carry a size: once, few, many, or a class if the clone is expanded.

clone_size j_call v_call d_call cdr3_aa cdr3_nt
. TRBJ2-1 TRBV4-1 . CASSQVLGLVEQFF TGCGCCAGCAGCCAAGTTCTGGGACTGGTTGAGCAGTTCTTC
. TRBJ1-2 TRBV6-6 TRBD1 CASSSPGQGNYGYTF TGTGCCAGCAGCTCTCCGGGACAGGGCAACTATGGCTACACCTTC
. TRBJ2-7 TRBV5-5 . CASSFSTYEQYF TGTGCCAGCAGCTTTTCTACCTACGAGCAGTACTTC
. TRBJ2-1 TRBV5-1 . CASSVGAYNEQFF TGCGCCAGCAGCGTAGGAGCCTACAATGAGCAGTTCTTC
. TRBJ2-5 TRBV6-4 . CASSKNRGETQYF TGTGCCAGCAGTAAAAACCGGGGGGAGACCCAGTACTTC
. TRBJ2-5 TRBV9 . CASSVGKGQETQYF TGTGCCAGCAGCGTAGGAAAGGGGCAAGAGACCCAGTACTTC
. TRBJ1-5 TRBV12-5 TRBD1 CASGLVETGYSNQPQHF TGTGCTAGTGGTTTGGTAGAGACAGGGTATAGCAATCAGCCCCAGCATTTT
. TRBJ2-3 TRBV4-3 . CASSQASHWTDTQYF TGCGCCAGCAGCCAAGCTAGCCATTGGACAGATACGCAGTATTTT
. TRBJ2-3 TRBV4-1 . CASSFRDSGADTQYF TGCGCCAGCAGCTTCCGGGACTCGGGCGCAGATACGCAGTATTTT
. TRBJ1-6 TRBV9 . CASSVMAGDSPLHF TGTGCCAGCAGCGTAATGGCCGGAGATTCACCCCTCCACTTT
. TRBJ1-2 TRBV5-5 . CASRDSFYGYTF TGTGCCAGCAGGGACAGTTTCTATGGCTACACCTTC
. TRBJ1-4 TRBV19 . CAGAGVANEKLFF TGTGCCGGAGCAGGGGTCGCTAATGAAAAACTGTTTTTT
. TRBJ2-3 TRBV7-6 TRBD2 CASSSPGLAGGAQYF TGTGCCAGCAGCTCTCCGGGACTAGCGGGTGGGGCGCAGTATTTT
. TRBJ1-2 TRBV7-2 . CASSLVLQGTGYTF TGTGCCAGCAGCTTAGTCTTGCAGGGTACTGGCTACACCTTC
. TRBJ1-2 TRBV7-2 TRBD1 CASSSGRDRGYGYTF TGTGCCAGCAGCTCTGGTCGGGACAGGGGCTATGGCTACACCTTC
. TRBJ2-1 TRBV6-1 . CASNEGTTYNEQFF TGTGCCAGCAACGAAGGGACAACATACAATGAGCAGTTCTTC
. TRBJ1-3 TRBV5-1 . CASTDGMSSGNTIYF TGCGCCAGCACGGACGGGATGAGCTCTGGAAACACCATATATTTT
few TRBJ2-7 TRBV4-1 . CASSLQEGYEQYF TGCGCCAGCAGCCTCCAGGAGGGTTACGAGCAGTACTTC
. TRBJ2-5 TRBV19 TRBD1 CASSMAGGRETQYF TGTGCCAGTAGTATGGCAGGGGGCCGGGAGACCCAGTACTTC
. TRBJ2-7 TRBV5-4 . CASSWETGLGEQYF TGTGCCAGCAGCTGGGAGACAGGCTTGGGGGAGCAGTACTTC
. TRBJ1-3 TRBV7-9 . CASRHPGGSGNTIYF TGTGCCAGCAGGCACCCGGGGGGCTCTGGAAACACCATATATTTT
few TRBJ1-1 TRBV5-4 TRBD1 CASSLDGTAHMNTEAFF TGTGCCAGCAGCTTGGATGGGACAGCCCACATGAACACTGAAGCTTTCTTT
. TRBJ2-1 TRBV11-2 . CASSLSELASAQEQFF TGTGCCAGCAGCCTAAGTGAACTAGCAAGTGCGCAAGAGCAGTTCTTC
. TRBJ2-3 TRBV5-4 . CASSFSISTDTQYF TGTGCCAGCAGCTTTAGTATAAGCACAGATACGCAGTATTTT